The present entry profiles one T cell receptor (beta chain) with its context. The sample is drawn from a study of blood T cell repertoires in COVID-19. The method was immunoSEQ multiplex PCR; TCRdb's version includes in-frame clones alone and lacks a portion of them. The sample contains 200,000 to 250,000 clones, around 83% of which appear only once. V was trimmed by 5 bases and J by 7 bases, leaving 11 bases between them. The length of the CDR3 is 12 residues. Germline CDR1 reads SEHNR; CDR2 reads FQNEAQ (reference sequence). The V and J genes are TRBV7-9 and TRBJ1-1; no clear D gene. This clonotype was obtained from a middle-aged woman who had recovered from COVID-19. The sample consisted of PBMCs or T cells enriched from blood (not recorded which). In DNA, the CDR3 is TGTGCCAGCAGCATTCGACACGGTGAAGCTTTCTTT. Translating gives CASSIRHGEAFF.